This T cell receptor (beta chain) came from a study of T-cell reconstitution after alpha-beta-depleted transplantation in children (dated by TCRdb to about 2016). Describing the broader study: Using TCR repertoire profiling, the study quantitatively followed how T-cell immune reconstitution unfolded in children after TCRalphabeta/CD19-depleted allogeneic hematopoietic cell transplantation.

The library was generated by PCR. Instrument on record: Illumina HiSeq 2500. TCR libraries were prepared with molecular barcoding, using unique molecular identifiers to normalize TCRbeta repertoire quantification. TCRdb passed the public sequencing reads through fastp at Q25 and MiXCR, retaining productive beta sequences. Under each unique CDR3 protein, matching rows form one entry showing the most common genes and DNA. The sample table contains approximately 590,000 distinct CDR3 sequences; only one count was recorded for 10% to 13% of them. The ten top clones hold about 4.2% of the sample. A note on this clonotype: Its specific antigen is unknown. No per-base quality is available; no much larger clone lies one base away.

CDR1 and CDR2 are drawn from the germline V gene: SGHVS, FNYEAQ. Its CDR3 holds 13 amino acids, cysteine through phenylalanine. The CDR3 DNA has 39 bases and is translated from base 1. At the junction V is shortened by 9 bases and J by 4 bases; bases outside the gene matches: 9. The chain couples TRBV7-6 to TRBJ2-7; 7 of the junction bases match TRBD1. The TCR was taken from a human donor who donated a stem cell graft to a child with acute myeloid leukemia. The material sequenced was PBMCs from the stem cell graft donor, taken from the stem cell graft. The CDR3 here reads CASPGTVIYEQYF. The DNA is TGTGCCAGTCCCGGGACAGTTATTTACGAGCAGTACTTC. Here the CDR3 is joined to the reference TRBV7-6 and TRBJ2-7 genes, and the full variable domain is: GAGVSQSPRYKVTKRGQDVALRCDPISGHVSLYWYRQALGQGPEFLTYFNYEAQQDKSGLPNDRFSAERPEGSISTLTIQRTEQRDSAMYRCASPGTVIYEQYFGPGTRLTVT.